These 20 T cell receptor beta chains came from one sample sequenced in a study of monozygotic twins with inflammatory bowel disease. With the 5' RACE reads reprocessed, TCRdb shows one record per CDR3 protein and no DNA. The sample has around 380,000 distinct CDR3 sequences. Specimen: blood. The source is a human donor with ulcerative colitis or Crohn's disease, or a healthy co-twin of an affected twin (not recorded which).

The chain employs TRBV6-5 and TRBJ1-1; without DNA, the TCRdb call of TRBD1 cannot be checked. The CDR3 consists of 14 residues. Germline loops: CDR1 MNHEY, CDR2 SVGAGI. This CDR3 reads CASSYRTGGIEAFF.

The chain uses TRBV20-1 and TRBJ2-5; TCRdb's D call of TRBD2 is untestable without DNA. Germline V gene lookup returns CDR1 DFQATT and CDR2 SNEGSKA (reference sequence). The CDR3 loop spans 13 amino acids. This CDR3 is CSATLAGEETQYF.

The chain employs TRBV5-1 and TRBJ1-1; the TRBD1 assignment by TCRdb is unverifiable without DNA. The CDR3 is made up of 15 amino acids. Germline loops: CDR1 SGHRS, CDR2 YFSETQ. CDR3: CASSFDPQVGTEAFF.

The chain employs TRBV4-1 and TRBJ1-1; TCRdb proposes TRBD1, but this gene call is untestable without DNA. The V gene's germline CDR1 is MGHRA and CDR2 YSYEKL. There are 14 residues in the CDR3. This chain's CDR3 is CASSLFRGETEAFF.

This chain uses TRBV18 with TRBJ2-7; TCRdb picks TRBD1, but there is no DNA to check that call. CDR3 length equals 15 residues. Germline V gene sequence: CDR1 KGHSH, CDR2 LQKENI. This CDR3 reads CASSPQAGTAYEQYF.

The chain couples TRBV7-9 to TRBJ1-1; the D call of TRBD1 rests on TCRdb alone, since no DNA is present to check it. The length of the CDR3 is 14 residues. The germline gives CDR1 SEHNR, CDR2 FQNEAQ (reference sequence). This CDR3 reads CASHGAVGVTEAFF.

The chain recombines TRBV6-1 with TRBJ2-3; TCRdb indicates TRBD2, and absent DNA this call remains unverified. The germline V gene encodes CDR1 MNHNS and CDR2 SASEGT. This CDR3 is built from 15 residues. CDR3 protein: CASRRSGSSTDTQYF.

This sequence joins TRBV18 and TRBJ2-7; TCRdb returns TRBD2, unconfirmable since there is no DNA. The V gene's germline CDR1 is KGHSH and CDR2 LQKENI. This CDR3 is built from 13 residues. CDR3 amino acids: CASSPGLPYEQYF.

The gene calls are TRBV7-2 and TRBJ1-1. CDR1 and CDR2 from the germline V gene are SGHTA and FQGNSA. This CDR3 is built from 14 residues. CDR3 amino acids: CASSQNQVGTEAFF.

The chain employs TRBV29-1 and TRBJ2-3; the D call of TRBD1 rests on TCRdb alone, since no DNA is present to check it. CDR3 length equals 11 residues. CDR1 SQVTM and CDR2 ANQGSEA come from the germline V gene. CDR3 amino acids: CSVERPDTQYF.

The J gene is TRBJ2-7, the V gene TRBV7-2; TCRdb's D gene call, TRBD2, goes unchecked for lack of DNA. This CDR3 has 16 amino acids. CDR1 and CDR2 (germline): SGHTA, FQGNSA. The CDR3 loop reads CASSNSGLEPPYEQYF. The full variable domain, rest sourced from reference TRBV7-2 and TRBJ2-7, is GAGVSQSPSNKVTEKGKDVELRCDPISGHTALYWYRQSLGQGLEFLIYFQGNSAPDKSGLPSDRFSAERTGGSVSTLTIQRTQQEDSAVYLCASSNSGLEPPYEQYFGPGTRLTVT.

This sequence joins TRBV5-8 and TRBJ1-1; the TRBD1 assignment by TCRdb is unverifiable without DNA. This CDR3 is built from 13 residues. Germline V lookup: CDR1 SGHTS, CDR2 YDEGEE. The CDR3 sequence is CASSLRGIGEAFF.

The gene calls are TRBV4-3 and TRBJ2-5; TCRdb returns TRBD2, unconfirmable since there is no DNA. This CDR3 has 16 amino acids. Germline V gives CDR1 LGHNA, CDR2 YSLEER. The CDR3 here is CASSQVPSGRGETQYF.

The chain recombines TRBV9 with TRBJ2-7; TCRdb proposes TRBD1, but this gene call is untestable without DNA. The CDR3 is 14 residues long. The V gene's germline CDR1 is SGDLS and CDR2 YYNGEE. The CDR3 sequence: CASSGRDNSYEQYF.

This chain's CDR3 is CASSLRWSLSSDTEAFF. J is TRBJ1-1 and V is TRBV5-1. The CDR3 totals 17 residues. Germline CDR1 is SGHRS and CDR2 is YFSETQ.

CDR3 sequence: CSAITTGANEKLFF. This sequence joins TRBV29-1 and TRBJ1-4; TCRdb names TRBD1, which stays unverified in the absence of DNA. The germline gives CDR1 SQVTM, CDR2 ANQGSEA. CDR3 size: 14 residues.

The chain is built from TRBV28 and TRBJ2-2; checking the TCRdb D call of TRBD1 is not possible without DNA. CDR3 length: 14 residues. The germline CDR1 and CDR2 sequences are MDHEN and SYDVKM. The CDR3 reads CASSPRGATGELFF.

The CDR3 spells CASSRGTGVSNQPQHF. The chain uses TRBV4-1 and TRBJ1-5; TCRdb reports TRBD1, a call that lacks DNA to check it against. Germline lookup yields CDR1 MGHRA and CDR2 YSYEKL. The CDR3 spans 16 residues.

J is TRBJ1-1 and V is TRBV6-5; TCRdb selects TRBD1, and the lack of DNA leaves this call unchecked. This CDR3 is 16 amino acids long. Germline CDR1 and CDR2: MNHEY and SVGAGI. The CDR3 sequence: CASSYSGTGINTEAFF.

The chain recombines TRBV7-2 with TRBJ2-3. Germline assignment: CDR1 SGHTA and CDR2 FQGNSA. The CDR3 covers 17 residues. The chain's CDR3 is CASSFAGLAASTDTQYF.